The 15 T cell receptor beta chains below come from one sample, sequenced in a study of cytomegalovirus exposure and HLA in healthy donors. Only in-frame clones appear in the TCRdb table, and some are missing; sequencing was by immunoSEQ multiplex PCR. This table holds under 140,000 clones, approximately 89% found once. Input material: PBMCs. The receptors were sampled from a young woman in good health and CMV-seronegative.

The chain couples TRBV2 to TRBJ1-2; D possibly corresponds to TRBD1 (5 bases). V shed 5 bases and J shed 0 bases, with 10 bases lying between them. CDR1 and CDR2 from the germline V gene are SNHLY and FYNNEI. The CDR3 totals 14 residues. CDR3: CASSRQSANYGYTF. CDR3 bases: TGTGCCAGCAGTCGACAGTCAGCTAACTATGGCTACACCTTC.

The V gene is TRBV2, the J gene TRBJ1-1, with D unclear. V shed 6 bases and J shed 7 bases, with 9 bases lying between them. Germline V gene sequence: CDR1 SNHLY, CDR2 FYNNEI. The CDR3 consists of 11 residues. The CDR3 coding sequence is TGTGCCAGCAGGCGCTCATTTGAAGCTTTCTTT. Translation: CASRRSFEAFF.

V usage is TRBV6-5 and J usage is TRBJ2-5; 10 bases map to TRBD2. The J segment lost 7 bases and the V segment lost 5 bases, leaving 10 bases of the junction unmatched. CDR1 is MNHEY, CDR2 SVGAGI, per germline. The CDR3 is 15 residues long. The CDR3 DNA reads as TGTGCCAGCAGTAAAGGGCTAGCGGGAGTGGGGACCCAGTACTTC. This encodes CASSKGLAGVGTQYF.

The CDR3 DNA reads as TGCGCCAGCAGTGCGGGTGCGTACAATGAGCAGTTCTTC. Residues: CASSAGAYNEQFF. The chain employs TRBV10-1 and TRBJ2-1; D remains unclear. Trimming took 4 bases from V and 4 from J, leaving 8 bases between them. Germline CDR1 WNHNN, CDR2 SYGVQD (reference sequence). This CDR3 region has 13 residues.

This clone qualifies as medium-sized. The rearrangement links TRBV30 to TRBJ2-2; D is perhaps TRBD1 (6 bases). CDR1 and CDR2 (germline): GTSNPN, SVGIG (reference sequence). V was shortened by 1 base and J by 3 bases, with 12 bases between the two germline ends. The length of the CDR3 is 15 residues. CDR3 coding DNA: TGTGCCTGGAGTGATGGGGGCTGGGACACCGGGGAGCTGTTTTTT. It encodes CAWSDGGWDTGELFF. The full variable domain, completed using reference TRBV30 and TRBJ2-2, is SQTIHQWPATLVQPVGSPLSLECTVEGTSNPNLYWYRQAAGRGLQLLFYSVGIGQISSEVPQNLSASRPQDRQFILSSKKLLLSDSGFYLCAWSDGGWDTGELFFGEGSRLTVL.

The chain combines TRBV28 with TRBJ1-2; D gene unclear. With 7 bases removed from V and 1 base from J, the gap between germline ends came to 10 bases. The CDR3 length is 13 residues. The germline gives CDR1 MDHEN, CDR2 SYDVKM. The CDR3 sequence is CASIDRLNYGYTF. CDR3 nucleotides: TGTGCCAGCATCGACCGACTTAACTATGGCTACACCTTC.

The chain is built from TRBV14 and TRBJ2-7; weak D call: TRBD2 (5 bases). Looked up from germline, CDR1 is SGHDN and CDR2 is FVKESK. Trimming removed 5 bases at V and 3 bases at J, with 11 bases between. The CDR3 is 13 amino acids. The CDR3 protein is CASSRGLHYEQYF. As DNA, the CDR3 is TGTGCCAGCAGCAGAGGACTTCACTACGAGCAGTACTTC.

This chain links TRBV4-1 with TRBJ1-5, with 7 bases lining up with TRBD1. The CDR3 consists of 14 residues. Germline-derived CDR1 and CDR2 are MGHRA and YSYEKL. V was clipped by 3 bases and J by 4 bases; unmatched bases: 3. This CDR3 reads CASSHVQGNQPQHF. CDR3 DNA: TGCGCCAGCAGCCATGTACAGGGGAATCAGCCCCAGCATTTT.

The chain is built from TRBV6-6 and TRBJ2-7, with TRBD2 matching over 15 bases. The CDR3 sequence is 16 residues long. Germline V gene sequence: CDR1 MNHNY, CDR2 SVGAGI (reference sequence). The trim removed 6 bases at V and 5 bases at J, leaving 8 bases unmatched. The CDR3 sequence is CASSPGLAGGLDEQYF. In DNA form, the CDR3 reads TGTGCCAGCAGCCCCGGACTAGCGGGGGGGCTCGACGAGCAGTACTTC.

This chain connects TRBV6-5 to TRBJ1-2; D remains ambiguous. Germline V gene sequence: CDR1 MNHEY, CDR2 SVGAGI. V lost 0 bases, J lost 7 bases, and 15 bases lay in between. CDR3 size: 15 residues. CDR3: CASSYSSGQHSGYTF. The CDR3 DNA reads as TGTGCCAGCAGTTACTCGAGTGGGCAACACTCTGGCTACACCTTC.

This clone was seen just once. This chain uses TRBV9 with TRBJ2-7; TRBD1 matches at 7 bases. V was pared by 3 bases and J by 3 bases, with 0 bases of the junction left unmatched. CDR3 length: 12 residues. Germline loops: CDR1 SGDLS, CDR2 YYNGEE. CDR3 DNA sequence: TGTGCCAGCAGCGGGGACAGCTACGAGCAGTACTTC. It translates to CASSGDSYEQYF.

V usage is TRBV5-1 and J usage is TRBJ1-1; 8 bases are a match to TRBD1. CDR1 is SGHRS and CDR2 is YFSETQ in the germline V gene. The CDR3 totals 13 residues. Trimming removed 5 bases from V and 4 bases from J; junction bases left unmatched: 4. The CDR3 nucleotides are TGCGCCAGCAGTCCTGGACAGGGCACTGAAGCTTTCTTT. Its translation: CASSPGQGTEAFF.

The chain recombines TRBV10-3 with TRBJ2-3; D is perhaps TRBD1 (6 bases). The CDR3 runs 16 residues. The V end lost 10 bases, the J end lost 2 bases, and 22 bases lay between the germline ends. Germline values: CDR1 ENHRY, CDR2 SYGVKD. The CDR3: CATQQASPGVTDTQYF. CDR3 DNA sequence: TGTGCCACCCAACAGGCCTCCCCAGGGGTCACAGATACGCAGTATTTT.

J is TRBJ1-6 and V is TRBV7-2; 9 nucleotides align to TRBD1. The trim removed 2 bases at V and 10 bases at J, leaving 6 bases unmatched. The CDR3 loop spans 15 amino acids. Germline CDR1 reads SGHTA; CDR2 reads FQGNSA. As DNA, the CDR3 is TGTGCCAGCAGCTTAACGGGACAGGGAGTATCACCCCTCCACTTT. Amino acids: CASSLTGQGVSPLHF.

The chain combines TRBV6-1 with TRBJ1-5; no firm D call. The CDR3 sequence is 16 residues long. Germline loops: CDR1 MNHNS, CDR2 SASEGT. Trimming took off 4 bases at V and 1 base at J, with 14 bases between the two ends. This chain's CDR3 is CASSGGRGISNQPQHF. CDR3 sequence (DNA): TGTGCCAGCAGTGGAGGCAGAGGAATAAGCAATCAGCCCCAGCATTTT.